This T cell receptor (beta chain) was recorded in a study of blood T cell repertoires in COVID-19. Study in general: The United States, Italy and Spain provided the acute and convalescent COVID-19 samples. Nucleic acid was either cDNA or gDNA, and it came from T cells, B-cell-depleted T cells, or PBMCs.

Enrollment of patients from Seattle took place during active infection, with longitudinal follow-up. V was trimmed by 2 bases and J by 4 bases, leaving 15 bases between them. This CDR3 region has 15 residues. In germline, CDR1 is GTSNPN, CDR2 SVGIG (reference sequence). Authors' processing steps: For nucleated cells, counts were estimated from reference gene primer amplification. Using immunoSEQ multiplex PCR, the repertoire was profiled, and TCRdb retains in-frame clones only, with some absent. D and trimming were read from the DNA, whereas the V and J calls and clone size are those reported in that table. The sample carries under 450,000 clones, roughly 90% recorded once.

The chain uses TRBV30 and TRBJ2-1, with D possibly TRBD2 on 6 matching bases. This TCR derives from a woman aged 40 to 55 with COVID-19, enrolled during active disease. Sequencing was performed on peripheral blood. The CDR3 nucleotides read TGTGCCTGGAGTTCCCGCCAGCGGGCGTACAATGAGCAGTTCTTC. This codes for CAWSSRQRAYNEQFF. Full variable domain (rest looked up from reference TRBV30 and TRBJ2-1): SQTIHQWPATLVQPVGSPLSLECTVEGTSNPNLYWYRQAAGRGLQLLFYSVGIGQISSEVPQNLSASRPQDRQFILSSKKLLLSDSGFYLCAWSSRQRAYNEQFFGPGTRLTVL.